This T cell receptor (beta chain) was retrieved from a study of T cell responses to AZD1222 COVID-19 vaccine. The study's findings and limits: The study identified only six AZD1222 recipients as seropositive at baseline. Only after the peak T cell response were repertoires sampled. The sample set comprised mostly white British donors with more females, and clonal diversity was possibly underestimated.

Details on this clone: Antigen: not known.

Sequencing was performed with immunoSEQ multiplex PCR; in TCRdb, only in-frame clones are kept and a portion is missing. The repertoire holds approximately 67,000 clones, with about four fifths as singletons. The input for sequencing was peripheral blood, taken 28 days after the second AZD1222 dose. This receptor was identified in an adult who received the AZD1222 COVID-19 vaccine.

The DNA of the CDR3 is TGCGCCAGCAACCTAGCGGGGGGCTTGGTGGATACGCAGTATTTT. As protein: CASNLAGGLVDTQYF. This chain links TRBV5-1 with TRBJ2-3, with 11 bases matching TRBD2. Germline V CDR1 and CDR2: SGHRS, YFSETQ. The J segment lost 6 bases and the V segment lost 6 bases, leaving 9 bases of the junction unmatched. The CDR3 length is 15 residues.